Below are 10 T cell receptor beta chains sequenced from a single sample in a study of T cell responses to AZD1222 COVID-19 vaccine. Sequencing used immunoSEQ multiplex PCR; TCRdb keeps in-frame clones, though not all of them. In the table there are 120,000 to 150,000 clones, approximately 91% of which are singletons. The sample in question was peripheral blood, obtained 28 days after the second dose of the MenACWY control vaccine. The receptors stem from an adult who received the MenACWY meningococcal vaccine as a control.

This chain uses TRBV5-1 with TRBJ1-1, with a weak D call TRBD1 (6 bases). The germline V and J ends were trimmed by 5 bases and 8 bases, with 22 bases remaining between them. CDR3 size: 15 residues. Germline CDR1 SGHRS, CDR2 YFSETQ. In DNA form, the CDR3 reads TGCGCCAGCAGTTGGGACAACCCGACAGGAACGGAAGCTTTCTTT. Its translation: CASSWDNPTGTEAFF.

J is TRBJ2-5 and V is TRBV2; D remains unclear. V lost 7 bases and J lost 5, with 14 bases in between. This CDR3 is built from 13 residues. Germline V gene data show CDR1 as SNHLY and CDR2 as FYNNEI. CDR3 sequence (DNA): TGTGCCAGCATAGGGTTTGGTGGGGAGACCCAGTACTTC. This sequence encodes CASIGFGGETQYF.

As regards this clone: The same CDR3 arises from other DNA sequences in this sample as well. The chain uses TRBV7-2 and TRBJ2-5, with TRBD1 matching over 8 bases. Germline CDR1 is SGHTA and CDR2 is FQGNSA. CDR3 size: 14 residues. Trimming removed 6 bases from V and 5 bases from J; junction bases left unmatched: 8. The CDR3 is CASSLQGVGETQYF. DNA for the CDR3: TGTGCCAGCAGTCTACAGGGGGTTGGGGAGACCCAGTACTTC.

The rearrangement links TRBV24-1 to TRBJ1-1, with D tentatively TRBD1 (5 bases). Germline CDR1 and CDR2: KGHDR and SFDVKD. The CDR3 runs to 15 residues. The germline V and J ends were trimmed by 2 bases and 7 bases, with 16 bases remaining between them. The CDR3 DNA reads TGTGCCACCAGTGATTCAAGGGGCGACACCCGTGAAGCTTTCTTT. It encodes CATSDSRGDTREAFF.

The gene calls are TRBV4-1 and TRBJ2-3; the match to TRBD1 covers 7 bases. Germline V lookup: CDR1 MGHRA, CDR2 YSYEKL. Trimming at V came to 2 bases and at J to 0 bases, leaving 20 bases not matched to a gene. The CDR3 is 21 amino acids. The CDR3: CASSQTFYSRGTKDSTDTQYF. CDR3 bases: TGCGCCAGCAGCCAAACTTTCTACTCCAGGGGGACAAAAGACAGCACAGATACGCAGTATTTT.

The chain combines TRBV5-1 with TRBJ2-7; TRBD1 matches 11 bases. V lost 7 bases and J lost 0; bases outside the gene matches: 6. Germline CDR1 is SGHRS and CDR2 is YFSETQ. This CDR3 has 15 residues. The CDR3 loop is CASGQGADSSYEQYF. In DNA form, the CDR3 reads TGCGCCAGCGGACAGGGGGCGGACTCCTCCTACGAGCAGTACTTC.

The chain joins TRBV5-1 to TRBJ2-1; 12 bases fit TRBD2. There are 14 residues in the CDR3. Germline V gene sequence: CDR1 SGHRS, CDR2 YFSETQ. The V gene end was trimmed by 4 bases and the J gene end by 6 bases; junction bases not matched to a gene: 2. The CDR3 sequence: CASSETSGSNEQFF. As DNA, the CDR3 is TGCGCCAGCAGCGAGACTAGCGGGAGCAATGAGCAGTTCTTC. Based on the CDR3 plus reference TRBV5-1 and TRBJ2-1, the full variable domain is KAGVTQTPRYLIKTRGQQVTLSCSPISGHRSVSWYQQTPGQGLQFLFEYFSETQRNKGNFPGRFSGRQFSNSRSEMNVSTLELGDSALYLCASSETSGSNEQFFGPGTRLTVL.

Concerning this clone: This sample includes further DNA sequences coding for the same CDR3. The J gene is TRBJ1-1, the V gene TRBV7-2; D might be TRBD1 (6 bases). The V end lost 4 bases, the J end lost 1 base, and 10 bases lay between the germline ends. CDR1 is SGHTA and CDR2 is FQGNSA in the germline V gene. The CDR3 runs 14 residues. The CDR3 region is CASSSQGTNTEAFF. The CDR3 region has the DNA TGTGCCAGCAGCTCACAGGGCACGAACACTGAAGCTTTCTTT.

The chain couples TRBV14 to TRBJ2-1; D ambiguous. The V end lost 2 bases, the J end lost 3 bases, and 14 bases lay between the germline ends. This CDR3 contains 16 residues. Germline V gene sequence: CDR1 SGHDN, CDR2 FVKESK. CDR3 DNA: TGTGCCAGCAGCCAAATCGGACCGACTTACTACAATGAGCAGTTCTTC. Translation gives CASSQIGPTYYNEQFF.

This chain connects TRBV5-1 to TRBJ1-2, with 8 nucleotides matching TRBD1. V lost 4 bases to trimming and J lost 3 bases; unmatched junction nucleotides: 8. There are 15 residues in the CDR3. Germline values: CDR1 SGHRS, CDR2 YFSETQ. CDR3 region: CASSLVGQGDYGYTF. The DNA for the CDR3 is TGCGCCAGCAGCCTCGTAGGACAGGGTGACTATGGCTACACCTTC.